The entry below describes one T cell receptor (beta chain). The entry originates in a study of blood T cell repertoires in COVID-19. In the study overall: From the United States, Italy and Spain came samples of acute and convalescent COVID-19.

The method was immunoSEQ multiplex PCR; TCRdb's version includes in-frame clones alone and lacks a portion of them. The data contain around 100,000 clones, 81% of them singletons. Trimming shortened V by 3 bases and J by 4 bases, and 13 bases separated the two germline ends. This CDR3 is built from 15 residues. The germline CDR1 and CDR2 sequences are SGDLS and YYNGEE. This sequence joins TRBV9 and TRBJ1-4, with a weak D call TRBD1 (6 bases). The sequence came from an elderly man with COVID-19, enrolled during active disease. The sample was peripheral blood. The CDR3 nucleotides are TGTGCCAGCAGCGCCCGGACAGAAAATAATGAAAAACTGTTTTTT. Translating it yields CASSARTENNEKLFF.